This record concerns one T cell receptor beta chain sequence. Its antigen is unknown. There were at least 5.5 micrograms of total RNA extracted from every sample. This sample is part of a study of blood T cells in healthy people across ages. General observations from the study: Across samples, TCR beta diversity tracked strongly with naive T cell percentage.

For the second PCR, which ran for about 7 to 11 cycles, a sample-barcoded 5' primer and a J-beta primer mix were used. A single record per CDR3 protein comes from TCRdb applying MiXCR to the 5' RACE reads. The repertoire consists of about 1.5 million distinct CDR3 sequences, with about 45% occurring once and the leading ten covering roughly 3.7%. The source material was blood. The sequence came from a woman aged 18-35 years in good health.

The CDR3 spells CSVEERVNYGYTF. The CDR3 DNA reads TGCAGCGTTGAAGAGAGGGTTAACTATGGCTACACCTTC. V usage is TRBV29-1 and J usage is TRBJ1-2; no reliable D call. V gave up 0 bases and J gave up 1 base, with 6 bases separating them. The germline V gene encodes CDR1 SQVTM and CDR2 ANQGSEA. The CDR3 sequence is 13 residues long.